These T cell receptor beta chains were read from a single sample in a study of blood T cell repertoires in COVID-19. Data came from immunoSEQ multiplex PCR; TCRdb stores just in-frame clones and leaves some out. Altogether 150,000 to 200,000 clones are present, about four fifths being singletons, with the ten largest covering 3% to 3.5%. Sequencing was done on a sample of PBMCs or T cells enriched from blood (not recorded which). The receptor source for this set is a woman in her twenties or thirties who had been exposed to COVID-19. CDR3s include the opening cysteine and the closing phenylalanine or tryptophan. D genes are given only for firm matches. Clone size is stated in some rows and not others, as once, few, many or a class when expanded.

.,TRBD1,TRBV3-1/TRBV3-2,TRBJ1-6,TGTGCCAGCAGCCAGGGGGACAGGGCCTATAATTCACCCCTCCACTTT,CASSQGDRAYNSPLHF
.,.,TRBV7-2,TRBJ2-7,TGTGCCAGCAGCGCCGGGGACACTGTGTTTGACGAGCAGTACTTC,CASSAGDTVFDEQYF
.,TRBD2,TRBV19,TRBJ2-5,TGTGCCAGTAGTATGGCTAGCGGGGGGGCTTGGCAAGAGACCCAGTACTTC,CASSMASGGAWQETQYF
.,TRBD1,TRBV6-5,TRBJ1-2,TGTGCCAGCAGGAAACCGGGACAGGGTAATGGCTACACCTTC,CASRKPGQGNGYTF
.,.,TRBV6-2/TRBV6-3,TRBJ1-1,TGTGCCAGCAGTAACCGACGGGGGGGTACTGAAGCTTTCTTT,CASSNRRGGTEAFF
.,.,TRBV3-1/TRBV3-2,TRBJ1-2,TGTGCCAGCAGCCAAGCCCCCCCCGGAGGGCAGAATGGCTACACCTTC,CASSQAPPGGQNGYTF
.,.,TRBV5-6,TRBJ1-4,TGTGCCAGCAGCTTGTACTCTTCCAATGAAAAACTGTTTTTT,CASSLYSSNEKLFF
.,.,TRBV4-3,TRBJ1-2,TGCGCCAGCAGCCAAGATTCTTCCCAGGGAAGGAGCTATGGCTACACCTTC,CASSQDSSQGRSYGYTF
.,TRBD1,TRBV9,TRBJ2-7,TGTGCCAGCAGCCCGATAACAGGGGGCAACGACGAGCAGTACTTC,CASSPITGGNDEQYF
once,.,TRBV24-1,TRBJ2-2,TGTGCCACCAGCCCTAGATACACCGGGGAGCTGTTTTTT,CATSPRYTGELFF
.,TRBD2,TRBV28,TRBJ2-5,TGTGCCAGCAGCGAAGCGGGGGGAGGAGAGACCCAGTACTTC,CASSEAGGGETQYF
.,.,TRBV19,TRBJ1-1,TGTGCCAGTAGTATTTGGGGCAGCGAGACTGAAGCTTTCTTT,CASSIWGSETEAFF
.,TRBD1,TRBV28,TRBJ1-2,TGTGCCAGCAGTTTATTTCACCGGGGACAGGGAGATGGCTACACCTTC,CASSLFHRGQGDGYTF
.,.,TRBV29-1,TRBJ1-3,TGCAGCGTTGAAGTCGGGGTTGGAAACACCATATATTTT,CSVEVGVGNTIYF
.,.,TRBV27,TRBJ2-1,TGTGCCAGCAGTCCTCGACTAGTTGGGGATGAGCAGTTCTTC,CASSPRLVGDEQFF
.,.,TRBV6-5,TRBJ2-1,TGTGCCAGCAGCGCAGGGACAACTTACAATGAGCAGTTCTTC,CASSAGTTYNEQFF
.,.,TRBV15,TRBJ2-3,TGTGCCACCAGCAGCCGCGGAGGGTCTGGGGATACGCAGTATTTT,CATSSRGGSGDTQYF
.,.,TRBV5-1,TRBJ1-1,TGCGCCAGCAGCTTGGCGGGACTTTCTGAAGCTTTCTTT,CASSLAGLSEAFF
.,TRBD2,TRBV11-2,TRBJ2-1,TGTGCCAGCAGCTTTAGCGGGCGCCCCTACAATGAGCAGTTCTTC,CASSFSGRPYNEQFF
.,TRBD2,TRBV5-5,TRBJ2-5,TGTGCCAGCAGCCCCATTCCGGGGGGGAGAGAGACCCAGTACTTC,CASSPIPGGRETQYF
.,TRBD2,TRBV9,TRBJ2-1,TGTGCCAGCAGCCCTAGCGGGGGACCGGAGCAGTTCTTC,CASSPSGGPEQFF
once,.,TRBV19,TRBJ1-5,TGTGCCAGCGGGGAGGGAAATATGGGATCATATCAGCCCCAGCATTTT,CASGEGNMGSYQPQHF
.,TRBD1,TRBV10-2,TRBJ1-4,TGCGCCAGCAGTGACAAGGGACAGGGATATCGAAAACTGTTTTTT,CASSDKGQGYRKLFF
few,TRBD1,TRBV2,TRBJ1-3,TGTGCCAGCAGTGGGACAGGGGGCCCTGGAAACACCATATATTTT,CASSGTGGPGNTIYF
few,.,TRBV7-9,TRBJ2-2,TGTGCCAGCAGCTTATCGCTCACCGGGGCGAACACCGGGGAGCTGTTTTTT,CASSLSLTGANTGELFF
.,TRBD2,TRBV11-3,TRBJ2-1,TGTGCCAGCAGCGACAGACTAGCTTATGAGCAGTTCTTC,CASSDRLAYEQFF
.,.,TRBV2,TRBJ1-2,TGTGCCAGCACAAATTACAGGGAAAGCTATGGCTACACCTTC,CASTNYRESYGYTF
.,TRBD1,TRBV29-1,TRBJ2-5,TGCAGCGTTGAGGTTACAGGGGGAATAATCCAAGAGACCCAGTACTTC,CSVEVTGGIIQETQYF
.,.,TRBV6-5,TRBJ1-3,TGTGCCAGCAGCACTATCTCTGGAAACACCATATATTTT,CASSTISGNTIYF
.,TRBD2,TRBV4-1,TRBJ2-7,TGCGCCAGCAGCCAAGATCCCGGGGGGGGATCATCCTACGAGCAGTACTTC,CASSQDPGGGSSYEQYF
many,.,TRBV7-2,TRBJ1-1,TGTGCCAGCAGCCCCCGGGGGAGGAACACTGAAGCTTTCTTT,CASSPRGRNTEAFF
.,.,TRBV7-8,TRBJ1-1,TGTGCCAGCAGCTTAGACCAAACAGGGTCCCAGAACACTGAAGCTTTCTTT,CASSLDQTGSQNTEAFF
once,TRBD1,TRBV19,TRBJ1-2,TGTGCCAGTAGTATCGACAGGGACCCAGTCTATGGCTACACCTTC,CASSIDRDPVYGYTF
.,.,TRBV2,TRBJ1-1,TGTGCCAGCAGGTTTTCAGTTAACACTGAAGCTTTCTTT,CASRFSVNTEAFF
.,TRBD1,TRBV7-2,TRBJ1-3,TGTGCCAGCAGCTTTACAGGGGGCCCGTCTGGAAACACCATATATTTT,CASSFTGGPSGNTIYF
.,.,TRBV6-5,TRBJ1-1,TGTGCCAGCAGCCAAATGAACACTGAAGCTTTCTTT,CASSQMNTEAFF
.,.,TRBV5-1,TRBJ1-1,TGCGCCAGCAGCCCCAGGGGATACAACACTGAAGCTTTCTTT,CASSPRGYNTEAFF
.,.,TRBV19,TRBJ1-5,TGTGCCAGTAGTATAGAGTGGAGCGGTAATCAGCCCCAGCATTTT,CASSIEWSGNQPQHF
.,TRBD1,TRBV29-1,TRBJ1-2,TGCAGCGTTGAAGAGGAAAGCTGGAAACTGACAGGGCATGGCTACACCTTC,CSVEEESWKLTGHGYTF